These 6 T cell receptor beta chains originate from one sample sequenced in a study of blood T cell repertoires in COVID-19. Repertoires were generated with immunoSEQ multiplex PCR, while TCRdb's copy carries only in-frame clones and drops some. The sample holds some 130,000 clones, over 75% seen once. The sequenced sample consisted of peripheral blood. The origin of the receptors is a man at least 80 years old with acute or convalescent COVID-19.

This clone came up once. The V call is TRBV7-3, the J call TRBJ1-1, with 8 bases that match TRBD1. Germline V gene lookup returns CDR1 SGHTA and CDR2 FQGTGA. After removal of 5 bases from V and 1 base from J, the junction contained 9 bases not matched to a gene. There are 16 residues in the CDR3. In nucleotides, the CDR3 is TGTGCCAGCAGCCCGAGCAGGGGGCCGGGGAACACTGAAGCTTTCTTT. Its protein product is CASSPSRGPGNTEAFF.

This sequence joins TRBV10-3 and TRBJ1-2; no clear D gene. This CDR3 comprises 13 residues. Germline CDR1 and CDR2: ENHRY and SYGVKD. V gave up 4 bases and J gave up 2 bases, with 8 bases separating them. The CDR3 region is CAISVKQNYGYTF. For the CDR3, the DNA is TGTGCCATCAGTGTTAAACAGAACTATGGCTACACCTTC.

J is TRBJ1-5 and V is TRBV6-5, with D tentatively TRBD1 (5 bases). Germline V gene data show CDR1 as MNHEY and CDR2 as SVGAGI. V lost 4 bases to trimming and J lost 7 bases, with 11 bases between them. This CDR3 contains 13 residues. The CDR3 protein is CASSSLRTQPQHF. The CDR3, as DNA: TGTGCCAGCAGTTCCCTTCGGACACAGCCCCAGCATTTT.

V is TRBV5-4 and J is TRBJ2-2; D unresolved. Germline CDR1 and CDR2: SGHNT and YYREEE (reference sequence). Trimming took off 0 bases at V and 2 bases at J, with 5 bases between the two ends. CDR3 size: 14 residues. The CDR3 DNA reads TGTGCCAGCAGCTTGGCAGGAAACACCGGGGAGCTGTTTTTT. Protein product: CASSLAGNTGELFF.

Details on this clone: The same CDR3 is also encoded by other DNA sequences in this sample. The chain has TRBV7-3 and TRBJ2-1; 7 nucleotides align to TRBD1. V lost 2 bases, J lost 4 bases, and 2 bases stayed unmatched. Germline V lookup: CDR1 SGHTA, CDR2 FQGTGA. The CDR3 has 14 amino acids. The CDR3 region has the DNA TGTGCCAGCAGCTTAGGGACAGCATACAATGAGCAGTTCTTC. This translates into CASSLGTAYNEQFF.

In this sample, this clone turned up once. The chain recombines TRBV13 with TRBJ1-3, with 8 bases lining up with TRBD1. CDR1 and CDR2 (germline): PRHDT, FYEKMQ (reference sequence). This CDR3 comprises 14 residues. V was pared by 3 bases and J by 7 bases, with 5 bases of the junction left unmatched. The CDR3 reads CASSFDRGRNTIYF. CDR3 nucleotide sequence: TGTGCCAGCAGCTTCGACAGGGGACGGAACACCATATATTTT.